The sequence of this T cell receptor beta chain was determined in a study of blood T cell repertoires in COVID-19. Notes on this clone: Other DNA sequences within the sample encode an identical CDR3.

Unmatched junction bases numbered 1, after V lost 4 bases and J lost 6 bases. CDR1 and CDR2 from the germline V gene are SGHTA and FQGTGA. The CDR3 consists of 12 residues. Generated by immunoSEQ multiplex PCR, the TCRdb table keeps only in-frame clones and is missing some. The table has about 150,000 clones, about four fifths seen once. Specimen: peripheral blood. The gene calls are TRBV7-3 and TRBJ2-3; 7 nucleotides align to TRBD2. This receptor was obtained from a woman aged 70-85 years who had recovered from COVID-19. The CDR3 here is CASSSGGDTQYF. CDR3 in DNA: TGTGCCAGCAGCTCCGGGGGGGATACGCAGTATTTT.